Presented here are 23 T cell receptor beta chains from one specimen sequenced in a study of response to subunit inactivated influenza vaccine. TCRdb recomputed calls from the RT-PCR reads with MiXCR, one row per CDR3 protein. The profile shows hundreds of thousands of distinct CDR3 sequences, approximately 15% of them singletons. The specimen comprised PBMCs from blood, sampled 14 to 15 days before vaccination. The receptors come from a man aged 45-60 years who received an inactivated influenza vaccine.

This chain joins TRBV5-5 and TRBJ1-4; D is ambiguous. The V end was cut by 6 bases, the J end by 5 bases, with 11 bases between. CDR3 length: 13 residues. From germline, CDR1 is SGHKS and CDR2 YYEKEE (reference sequence). In DNA, the CDR3 is TGTGCCAGCACGAATCGAAGGAATGAAAAACTGTTTTTT. This codes for CASTNRRNEKLFF.

This clonotype showed up just once. The V call is TRBV6-1, the J call TRBJ2-1, with TRBD2 identical over 7 bases. Germline CDR1 and CDR2: MNHNS and SASEGT. The CDR3 runs to 14 residues. The CDR3 region has the DNA TGTGGCAGTGAAAGCGGCGGGAGATTAAATGAGCAGTTCTTC. Amino acid sequence: CGSESGGRLNEQFF.

The chain uses TRBV24-1 and TRBJ2-2; D uncertain. The CDR3 loop spans 14 amino acids. The germline gives CDR1 KGHDR, CDR2 SFDVKD. Trimming stripped 9 bases from V and 4 bases from J, with 14 bases between. In nucleotides, the CDR3 is TGTGCCACCGTGACGAGACGTAGCACCGGGGAGCTGTTTTTT. It specifies CATVTRRSTGELFF.

This chain links TRBV12-3 or TRBV12-4 with TRBJ2-3; 7 bases are a match to TRBD2. V shed 3 bases, J shed 8 bases, and the junction held 2 bases outside the gene matches. The CDR3 is 12 amino acids. The CDR3 DNA is TGTGCCAGCAGTTTCGGGAGGCGTACGCAGTATTTT. The encoded protein is CASSFGRRTQYF.

The rearrangement links TRBV30 to TRBJ1-5, with no clear D. This CDR3 is built from 13 residues. V shed 2 bases and J shed 3 bases, with 8 bases lying between them. Germline CDR1 reads GTSNPN; CDR2 reads SVGIG (reference sequence). DNA for the CDR3: TGTGCCTGGAGTACGGGGTACAATCAGCCCCAGCATTTT. It encodes CAWSTGYNQPQHF. Drawing the rest from reference TRBV30 and TRBJ1-5, the complete variable domain is SQTIHQWPATLVQPVGSPLSLECTVEGTSNPNLYWYRQAAGRGLQLLFYSVGIGQISSEVPQNLSASRPQDRQFILSSKKLLLSDSGFYLCAWSTGYNQPQHFGDGTRLSIL.

This clonotype was observed a handful of times. The chain has TRBV3-1 and TRBJ2-5, with D maybe TRBD1 (5 bases). Looked up from germline, CDR1 is LGHDT and CDR2 is YNNKEL (reference sequence). This CDR3 has 13 amino acids. The V gene lost 1 base and the J gene lost 7 bases, with 10 bases spanning the gap. The CDR3 spells CASSQGDQGTQYF. CDR3 bases: TGTGCCAGCAGCCAAGGTGACCAGGGGACCCAGTACTTC.

This clonotype was counted at least ten times. The CDR3 region is CSVPDHANTGELFF. In DNA, the CDR3 is TGCAGCGTTCCCGACCACGCGAACACCGGGGAGCTGTTTTTT. The J gene is TRBJ2-2, the V gene TRBV29-1; D ambiguous. V shed 5 bases and J shed 0 bases, with 10 bases lying between them. Germline loops: CDR1 SQVTM, CDR2 ANQGSEA. This CDR3 is built from 14 residues.

There are a few counts of this clonotype. The chain is built from TRBV14 and TRBJ2-7, with TRBD2 matching over 8 bases. Trimming at V came to 4 bases and at J to 6 bases, leaving 8 bases not matched to a gene. Germline CDR1 is SGHDN and CDR2 is FVKESK. The CDR3 spans 14 residues. The CDR3 coding sequence is TGTGCCAGCAGCCGGGTAGCGGGGAGAGGCGAGCAGTACTTC. This encodes CASSRVAGRGEQYF. Variable domain in full (rest from reference TRBV14 and TRBJ2-7): EAGVTQFPSHSVIEKGQTVTLRCDPISGHDNLYWYRRVMGKEIKFLLHFVKESKQDESGMPNNRFLAERTGGTYSTLKVQPAELEDSGVYFCASSRVAGRGEQYFGPGTRLTVT.

This clonotype was detected ten times or more. V gene TRBV12-3 or TRBV12-4 combines with J gene TRBJ1-6; no definite D call. V lost 1 base and J 7 bases, leaving 11 bases between the germline ends. CDR3 length equals 15 residues. Written as DNA, the CDR3 is TGTGCCAGCAGTTTAGTAGGGAATAGAAATTCACCCCTCCACTTT. This translates into CASSLVGNRNSPLHF.

The sample holds a few counts of this clonotype. This sequence joins TRBV2 and TRBJ1-5, with D possibly TRBD1 on 6 matching bases. CDR1 and CDR2 (germline): SNHLY, FYNNEI. Trimming removed 6 bases from V and 1 base from J, with 16 bases in between. This CDR3 has 16 amino acids. CDR3: CASRKTRGGSNQPQHF. CDR3 in DNA: TGTGCCAGCAGGAAAACCAGGGGAGGGAGCAATCAGCCCCAGCATTTT.

The V gene is TRBV18, the J gene TRBJ2-7; the D call may be TRBD1 or TRBD2 (5 bases each). The germline V gene has CDR1 KGHSH and CDR2 LQKENI. V was clipped by 5 bases and J by 5 bases, with 16 bases between them. This CDR3 comprises 14 residues. The chain's CDR3 is CASSARYGTDEQYF. The CDR3 coding sequence is TGTGCCAGCTCAGCGAGATACGGGACGGACGAGCAGTACTTC.

This clonotype was seen a few times. The chain uses TRBV2 and TRBJ2-3; D may be TRBD1 (6 bases). This CDR3 is built from 16 residues. Germline CDR1 is SNHLY and CDR2 is FYNNEI. Trimming pared 3 bases from V and 2 bases from J, leaving 15 bases between. DNA for the CDR3: TGTGCCAGCAGTGATCCAGGGGATGCGACCACAGATACGCAGTATTTT. It specifies CASSDPGDATTDTQYF.

The chain carries TRBV10-3 and TRBJ2-1, with 10 nucleotides matching TRBD2. Germline V gives CDR1 ENHRY, CDR2 SYGVKD. The CDR3 is made up of 14 amino acids. V was pared by 6 bases and J by 7 bases, with 6 bases of the junction left unmatched. The CDR3 nucleotides are TGTGCCATCAGATCTAGCGGGAGAATAAATGAGCAGTTCTTC. It specifies CAIRSSGRINEQFF.

This clonotype has only a few counts. The CDR3 here is CASSLTGRTKSNQPQHF. CDR3 DNA sequence: TGTGCCAGCAGTCTAACCGGCCGGACTAAGAGCAATCAGCCCCAGCATTTT. The chain links TRBV6-2 or TRBV6-3 to TRBJ1-5; D ambiguous. The length of the CDR3 is 17 residues. Germline V gives CDR1 MNHEY, CDR2 SVGEGT. The V gene lost 5 bases and the J gene lost 1 base, with 18 bases spanning the gap.

Note on this clonotype: This may arise from a read error, as a much more abundant clone is one base away. V gene TRBV11-2 combines with J gene TRBJ1-1, with D uncertain. Deletions cut 3 bases from V and 3 bases from J, with 5 bases between. Germline assignment: CDR1 SGHAT and CDR2 FQNNGV. The CDR3 spans 12 residues. CDR3 DNA: TGTGCCAGCAGCTTTGTGGACACTGAAGCTTTCTTT. The encoded protein is CASSFVDTEAFF. The variable domain in full, completed from reference TRBV11-2 and TRBJ1-1, reads EAGVAQSPRYKIIEKRQSVAFWCNPISGHATLYWYQQILGQGPKLLIQFQNNGVVDDSQLPKDRFSAERLKGVDSTLKIQPAKLEDSAVYLCASSFVDTEAFFGQGTRLTVV.

There are a few counts of this clonotype. The chain couples TRBV3-1 to TRBJ2-6; D call uncertain. This CDR3 has 15 residues. The germline V and J ends were trimmed by 6 bases and 2 bases, with 11 bases remaining between them. From germline, CDR1 is LGHDT and CDR2 YNNKEL (reference sequence). The CDR3 DNA reads TGTGCCAGCAGGCTTTCAGAGGCTGGGGCCAACGTCCTGACTTTC. Protein sequence: CASRLSEAGANVLTF.

The J gene is TRBJ2-6, the V gene TRBV27; unclear D gene. V was shortened by 0 bases and J by 4 bases, with 13 bases between the two germline ends. The CDR3 contains 17 residues. Germline V CDR1 and CDR2: MNHEY, SMNVEV (reference sequence). The CDR3 loop reads CASSLSTAIGGANVLTF. In DNA, the CDR3 is TGTGCCAGCAGTTTATCTACAGCGATCGGCGGGGCCAACGTCCTGACTTTC.

This chain uses TRBV12-3 or TRBV12-4 with TRBJ1-6, with unresolved D. With 6 bases removed from V and 6 bases from J, the gap between germline ends came to 9 bases. This CDR3 contains 13 residues. The CDR3 coding sequence is TGTGCCAGCAGAAGGGAAGTTAATTCACCCCTCCACTTT. Translated: CASRREVNSPLHF.

The V gene is TRBV20-1, the J gene TRBJ2-3; no clear D. V lost 6 bases and J 2 bases, leaving 9 bases between the germline ends. Germline values: CDR1 DFQATT, CDR2 SNEGSKA (reference sequence). The CDR3 runs 12 residues. CDR3 region: CSASGPTDTQYF. CDR3 DNA sequence: TGCAGTGCCTCCGGACCCACAGATACGCAGTATTTT.

This clonotype has only a few counts. This chain joins TRBV27 and TRBJ1-2; 7 bases are a match to TRBD1. The germline CDR1 and CDR2 sequences are MNHEY and SMNVEV (reference sequence). Trimming at V came to 5 bases and at J to 8 bases, leaving 11 bases not matched to a gene. The CDR3 contains 14 residues. Here the CDR3 DNA reads TGTGCCAGCAGTCCTACAGGGGCCTGGGGGGGCTACACCTTC. Translated, it gives CASSPTGAWGGYTF.

This clonotype was seen repeatedly, ten times or more. The V gene is TRBV27, the J gene TRBJ1-1, with unresolved D. The CDR3 is made up of 13 amino acids. CDR1 and CDR2 (germline): MNHEY, SMNVEV (reference sequence). Trimming left V 1 base short and J 1 base short, with 4 bases between. The CDR3: CASSLYRNTEAFF. The CDR3 nucleotides are TGTGCCAGCAGTTTATACAGGAACACTGAAGCTTTCTTT.

In this sample, this clonotype turned up a few times. The V gene is TRBV18, the J gene TRBJ1-2; 9 bases align to TRBD1. V was clipped by 0 bases and J by 8 bases; unmatched bases: 7. Germline V CDR1 and CDR2: KGHSH, LQKENI. The CDR3 spans 15 residues. The CDR3, as DNA: TGTGCCAGCTCACCACCGTTACAGGGGGCAAGAGGCTACACCTTC. As protein: CASSPPLQGARGYTF.

This clonotype was detected once. This chain joins TRBV5-1 and TRBJ1-1, with 8 bases aligning to TRBD1. Trimming cost V 5 bases and J 4 bases; bases outside gene matches: 10. The CDR3 is 15 amino acids. The V gene's germline CDR1 is SGHRS and CDR2 YFSETQ. In nucleotides, the CDR3 is TGCGCCAGCAGTAACGCGGACAGGGCCCCCACTGAAGCTTTCTTT. Its translation: CASSNADRAPTEAFF.